One T cell receptor beta chain is described in this entry. This sample is drawn from a study of blood T cell repertoires in COVID-19. On the study more broadly: Donors in the United States, Italy and Spain gave samples during acute or convalescent COVID-19. T cells, B-cell-depleted T cells, or PBMCs provided the cDNA or gDNA that served as material.

In germline, CDR1 is LGHNA, CDR2 YNFKEQ. This CDR3 has 14 amino acids. V was clipped by 1 base and J by 4 bases, with 10 bases between them. In the study's own analysis: From reference gene primer amplification, estimates of nucleated cell counts were derived. Libraries were prepared by immunoSEQ multiplex PCR; TCRdb keeps only in-frame clonotypes and omits some of them. V and J calls plus clone size are reproduced from that table; the DNA served to infer D and trimming. The sample includes about 280,000 clones, about 88% of them seen just once. In Seattle, patients joined the study during active infection and were tracked longitudinally.

The source is a woman between 70 and 85 years old with COVID-19, enrolled during active disease. The chain uses TRBV4-2 and TRBJ1-2; D is undetermined. Sample: peripheral blood. The CDR3 DNA reads TGTGCCAGCAGCCAAGCCGGAGAGCGCTATGGCTACACCTTC. Translation: CASSQAGERYGYTF.